One sample yielded the 6 T cell receptor beta chains listed below, sequenced in a study of T cell repertoires in cytomegalovirus infection. In TCRdb, the reads were re-called with MiXCR into one record per CDR3 protein. The data hold under 600,000 distinct CDR3 sequences, with 15% to 20% observed a single time. The sequenced material came from CD8+ T cells from PBMCs. All receptors come from a human donor in good health (CMV status not recorded). Some clones in this sample may be carry-over from other donors' samples.

About this clonotype itself: Compared with germline, one end of the junction differs, possibly owing to a read error. The V call is TRBV29-1, the J call TRBJ1-1; D is undetermined. Germline-derived CDR1 and CDR2 are SQVTM and ANQGSEA. This CDR3 contains 11 residues. CDR3 DNA: TGCAGCGGTGAAAGTGGGACTGAAGCTTTCTTT. Encoded protein: CSGESGTEAFF.

This chain connects TRBV2 to TRBJ1-3; tentatively, D is TRBD1 (5 bases). This CDR3 is built from 15 residues. The germline V gene has CDR1 SNHLY and CDR2 FYNNEI. V lost 6 bases and J lost 4, with 16 bases in between. CDR3 bases: TGTGCCAGCAGATACAGACAGTTATCGGGAAACACCATATATTTT. Translation gives CASRYRQLSGNTIYF. The whole variable domain, filled in from reference TRBV2 and TRBJ1-3, reads EPEVTQTPSHQVTQMGQEVILRCVPISNHLYFYWYRQILGQKVEFLVSFYNNEISEKSEIFDDQFSVERPDGSNFTLKIRSTKLEDSAMYFCASRYRQLSGNTIYFGEGSWLTVV.

This clonotype was seen more than once but under ten times. The J gene is TRBJ1-1, the V gene TRBV4-1; TRBD1 aligns across 8 bases. The CDR3 totals 13 residues. V shed 4 bases, J shed 7 bases, and the junction held 5 bases outside the gene matches. Germline V gene lookup returns CDR1 MGHRA and CDR2 YSYEKL. The chain's CDR3 is CASSPQGAVEAFF. The DNA for the CDR3 is TGCGCCAGCAGCCCTCAGGGGGCGGTTGAAGCTTTCTTT.

This chain joins TRBV12-3 or TRBV12-4 and TRBJ2-1; TRBD2 might be the D (6 bases). CDR3 length: 16 amino acids. Trimming took off 3 bases at V and 7 bases at J, with 19 bases between the two ends. The CDR3 region is CASSFLAGGVGNEQFF. CDR3 in DNA: TGTGCCAGCAGTTTTCTGGCAGGCGGGGTAGGGAATGAGCAGTTCTTC.

The chain uses TRBV29-1 and TRBJ2-7, with 7 bases aligning to TRBD1. CDR3 length equals 12 residues. Germline values: CDR1 SQVTM, CDR2 ANQGSEA. V lost 4 bases, J lost 5 bases, and 5 bases stayed unmatched. In DNA form, the CDR3 reads TGCAGCGTTGCGACAGGGTACCACGAGCAGTACTTC. Amino acid sequence: CSVATGYHEQYF.

The J gene is TRBJ1-2, the V gene TRBV4-1; possibly TRBD1 for D (6 bases). Germline values: CDR1 MGHRA, CDR2 YSYEKL. CDR3 size: 16 residues. Trimming took off 0 bases at V and 4 bases at J, with 15 bases between the two ends. The CDR3 protein is CASSQDPRGASYGYTF. DNA for the CDR3: TGCGCCAGCAGCCAAGATCCCAGGGGAGCTTCCTATGGCTACACCTTC.